This is a list of T cell receptor beta chains from one sample in a study of OX40 agonist ivuxolimab in advanced cancers. The protocol was immunoSEQ multiplex PCR, while the TCRdb copy is restricted to in-frame clones and leaves out a portion. The table has more than 75,000 clones, about 85% seen once; the top ten hold around 0.82%. Sequenced here: CD4+ or CD8+ T cells sorted from blood, sampled in a trial of the OX40 agonist ivuxolimab. The receptors here all came from an adult with an advanced solid tumor such as melanoma, head and neck, liver or kidney cancer. The CDR3 runs from the conserved cysteine through the conserved F or W. A D gene is named only where the DNA matches it firmly. Clone sizes are given selectively: once, few, many, or a class where the clone is expanded.

>NA|NA|TRBV10-3|TRBJ1-1
TGTGCCATCAGTCGGGGCAGGGAGAACACTGAAGCTTTCTTT
CAISRGRENTEAFF
>TRBD2|NA|TRBV19|TRBJ2-4
TGTGCCAGTAGTAGGTCTAGCGGGAGTCATAACATTCAGTACTTC
CASSRSSGSHNIQYF
>TRBD2|NA|TRBV18|TRBJ2-1
TGTGCCAGCTCACAAGCGGGAGGGGTCTACAATGAGCAGTTCTTC
CASSQAGGVYNEQFF
>NA|NA|TRBV5-8|TRBJ1-4
TGTGCCAGCAGCACCATGTCCGCCCCAACTAATGAAAAACTGTTTTTT
CASSTMSAPTNEKLFF
>NA|NA|TRBV5-1|TRBJ2-1
TGCGCCAGCAGCCCTGAGGGACTCCGGGGTGAGCAGTTCTTC
CASSPEGLRGEQFF
>TRBD1|NA|TRBV10-2|TRBJ2-7
TGCGCCAGCAGATACGGACAGGGGGAAGCAAGGCAGTACTTC
CASRYGQGEARQYF
>NA|NA|TRBV19|TRBJ1-1
TGTGCCAGTAGTGAGCCCGGGAAGGAGACTGAAGCTTTCTTT
CASSEPGKETEAFF
>TRBD2|NA|TRBV7-8|TRBJ2-1
TGTGCCAGCAGCTTACCTAGCGGGAGTGTAAGCAATGAGCAGTTCTTC
CASSLPSGSVSNEQFF
>TRBD2|NA|TRBV7-9|TRBJ2-1
TGTGCCAGCAGCTCGCTGACTAGCAGCCCTAGGAATGAGCAGTTCTTC
CASSSLTSSPRNEQFF
>TRBD2|NA|TRBV6-6|TRBJ2-7
TGTGCCAGCAGCCGTGGGGCGGGAGGGACAAACGAGCAGTACTTC
CASSRGAGGTNEQYF
>NA|once|TRBV6-5|TRBJ1-2
TGTGCCAGCAAATGGGTAGGGGACAATGGCTACACCTTC
CASKWVGDNGYTF
>TRBD1|NA|TRBV29-1|TRBJ1-2
TGCAGCGTTGAGGTACAGGGGAACTATGGCTACACCTTC
CSVEVQGNYGYTF
>TRBD1|NA|TRBV5-1|TRBJ2-3
TGCGCCAGCAGCCTCGGACAGGAGACAGATACGCAGTATTTT
CASSLGQETDTQYF
>NA|NA|TRBV5-1|TRBJ2-5
TGCGCCAGCAGCTTGGTGGGGGCTCAAGAGACCCAGTACTTC
CASSLVGAQETQYF
>NA|NA|TRBV6-1|TRBJ1-2
TGTGCCAGCAGTGAACTCCCAGGTGAGGGCTACACCTTC
CASSELPGEGYTF
>TRBD1|NA|TRBV18|TRBJ1-2
TGTGCCAGCTCACTGAGGACAGGCAGGGTATTGGATGGCTACACCTTC
CASSLRTGRVLDGYTF
>NA|NA|TRBV6-5|TRBJ1-1
TGTGCCAGCAGTTCTTTTTACAGGAACACTGAAGCTTTCTTT
CASSSFYRNTEAFF
>NA|NA|TRBV6-1|TRBJ2-1
TGTGCCAGCAGTGAAGCGGGAGCCGGATACAATGAGCAGTTCTTC
CASSEAGAGYNEQFF
>NA|NA|TRBV11-3|TRBJ2-3
TGTGCCAGCAGCCCGTGGATCGGGGATACGCAGTATTTT
CASSPWIGDTQYF
>NA|NA|TRBV6-6|TRBJ2-7
TGTGCCAGCAGCAGGAGGGACGAGCAGTACTTC
CASSRRDEQYF
>NA|NA|TRBV5-6|TRBJ2-1
TGTGCCAGCAGCTTGTCCGGTGAGCAGTTCTTC
CASSLSGEQFF
>NA|few|TRBV6-1|TRBJ2-7
TGTGCCAGCAGTGAAGGGGGGGCACGTTTTTACGAGCAGTACTTC
CASSEGGARFYEQYF
>NA|NA|TRBV11-3|TRBJ2-3
TGTGCCAGCAGCTTAGTAGGGGATACGCAGTATTTT
CASSLVGDTQYF
>TRBD1|once|TRBV18|TRBJ1-4
TGTGCCAGCTCACCGACAGGGACAGGGAGTGAAAAACTGTTTTTT
CASSPTGTGSEKLFF
>NA|NA|TRBV5-1|TRBJ1-2
TGCGCCAGCAGCTTGGGTCTTGGACAGACCTCTAACTATGGCTACACCTTC
CASSLGLGQTSNYGYTF
>TRBD1|once|TRBV19|TRBJ1-1
TGTGCCAGTCAAGTTCAGACAGGGCCCACTGAAGCTTTCTTT
CASQVQTGPTEAFF
>NA|NA|TRBV30|TRBJ1-1
TGTGCCTGGAGTCCCTCGCCGACAGCGCCGAACACTGAAGCTTTCTTT
CAWSPSPTAPNTEAFF
>NA|NA|TRBV5-1|TRBJ2-3
TGCGCCAGCAGCCTGGCAGGGCTGGAAAGTGGTACGCAGTATTTT
CASSLAGLESGTQYF
>NA|NA|TRBV5-6|TRBJ1-5
TGTGCCAGCAGCTCCGACCCTCGGTCAGATCAGCCCCAGCATTTT
CASSSDPRSDQPQHF
>NA|NA|TRBV19|TRBJ1-5
TGTGCCAGTAGTGTACCTTTGGGAGATCAGCCCCAGCATTTT
CASSVPLGDQPQHF
>NA|NA|TRBV29-1|TRBJ2-3
TGCAGCGTTGAAGAGTACGGGTATACGCAGTATTTT
CSVEEYGYTQYF
>NA|NA|TRBV5-1|TRBJ1-4
TGCGCCAGCAGCTTGGCCCCCGGGGGCGAAAAACTGTTTTTT
CASSLAPGGEKLFF
>NA|few|TRBV28|TRBJ1-6
TGTGCCAGCAGTTTGGTCTTACCAACGGGACCCCTCCACTTT
CASSLVLPTGPLHF
>NA|NA|TRBV7-2|TRBJ1-1
TGTGCCAGCAGCTTAGTCATGGGGGGAACTGAAGCTTTCTTT
CASSLVMGGTEAFF
>NA|NA|TRBV5-6|TRBJ2-5
TGTGCCAGCAGCTCCTTGGTGGTGGGTGAGACCCAGTACTTC
CASSSLVVGETQYF
>TRBD2|NA|TRBV27|TRBJ2-1
TGTGCCAGCAGTTTCCCCGGACTAGCGGGAGGGCCAGCCTACAATGAGCAGTTCTTC
CASSFPGLAGGPAYNEQFF
>NA|NA|TRBV6-1|TRBJ1-3
TGTGCCAGCAACGCGTTCTCTGGAAACACCATATATTTT
CASNAFSGNTIYF
>NA|NA|TRBV7-2|TRBJ2-1
TGTGCCAGCAGCTTAGTCCTGGGCTACAACTCCTACAATGAGCAGTTCTTC
CASSLVLGYNSYNEQFF
>NA|NA|TRBV6-1|TRBJ2-3
TGTGCCAGCAGTGACTTGGGGGGACCAGATACGCAGTATTTT
CASSDLGGPDTQYF
>NA|NA|TRBV5-1|TRBJ1-5
TGCGCCAGCAGCCAAGGTATAGATCAGCCCCAGCATTTT
CASSQGIDQPQHF
>NA|NA|TRBV7-2|TRBJ2-3
TGTGCCAGCAGCGGCAGCGGGAGCACAGATACGCAGTATTTT
CASSGSGSTDTQYF
>NA|once|TRBV6-1|TRBJ1-2
TGTGCCAGCAGTCTACGAGGGTCTGACGGCTACACCTTC
CASSLRGSDGYTF
>NA|NA|TRBV28|TRBJ1-1
TGTGCCAGCATCCGACTTGGGGGATTCACTGAAGCTTTCTTT
CASIRLGGFTEAFF
>TRBD1|few|TRBV19|TRBJ1-5
TGTGCCAGTGAGGGACAGGGTTATCAGCCCCAGCATTTT
CASEGQGYQPQHF
>NA|NA|TRBV19|TRBJ2-5
TGTGCCAGTAGTTTCGTCGTAGAAGCGGAGACCCAGTACTTC
CASSFVVEAETQYF
>TRBD1|NA|TRBV5-1|TRBJ1-1
TGCGCCAGCAGCTCATCCGGGACAGGGGAAACTGAAGCTTTCTTT
CASSSSGTGETEAFF
>TRBD2|NA|TRBV7-3|TRBJ2-2
TGTGCCAGCAGCTTAGCCGTACTAGCGGGAGGACACACCGGGGAGCTGTTTTTT
CASSLAVLAGGHTGELFF
>NA|NA|TRBV5-1|TRBJ1-2
TGCGCCAGCACACTTTTCGGGTCCTCGGGAGTCGGAGGCTACACCTTC
CASTLFGSSGVGGYTF
>NA|NA|TRBV6-6|TRBJ1-2
TGTGCCAGCAGTATAAGCCCCCGGGACAGCTACACCTTC
CASSISPRDSYTF
>TRBD1|NA|TRBV7-8|TRBJ1-1
TGTGCCAGCAGCCCCATGGACAGGGTATTAGTAGCTTTCTTT
CASSPMDRVLVAFF
>NA|NA|TRBV4-3|TRBJ1-1
TGCGCCAGCAGCCAAGATAGGTTGACTGAAGCTTTCTTT
CASSQDRLTEAFF
>NA|NA|TRBV28|TRBJ1-4
TGTGCCAGCGGGGGGCAGACCACAACTAATGAAAAACTGTTTTTT
CASGGQTTTNEKLFF
>NA|NA|TRBV29-1|TRBJ2-3
TGCAGCGTTGTTCCCGGATCAGATACGCAGTATTTT
CSVVPGSDTQYF
>TRBD2|NA|TRBV4-2|TRBJ2-7
TGTGCCAGCAGCCAAGATAGGACACTAGCGTACTACGAGCAGTACTTC
CASSQDRTLAYYEQYF
>NA|NA|TRBV30|TRBJ1-3
TGTGCCTGGAGTGTAACTTGGAACACCATATATTTT
CAWSVTWNTIYF